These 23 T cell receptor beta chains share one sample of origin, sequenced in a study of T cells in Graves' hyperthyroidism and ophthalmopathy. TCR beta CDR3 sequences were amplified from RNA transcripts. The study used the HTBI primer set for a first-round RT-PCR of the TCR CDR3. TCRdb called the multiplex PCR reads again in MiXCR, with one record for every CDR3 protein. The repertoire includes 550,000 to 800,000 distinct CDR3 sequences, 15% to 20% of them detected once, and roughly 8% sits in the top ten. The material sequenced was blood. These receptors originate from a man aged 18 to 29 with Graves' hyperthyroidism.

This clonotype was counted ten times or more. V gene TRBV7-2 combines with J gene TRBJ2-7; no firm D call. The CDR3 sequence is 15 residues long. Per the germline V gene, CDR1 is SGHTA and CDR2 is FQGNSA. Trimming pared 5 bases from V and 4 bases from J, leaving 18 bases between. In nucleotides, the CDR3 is TGTGCCAGCAGCCCCCAGTCGAGTCTCCTATACGAGCAGTACTTC. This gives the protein CASSPQSSLLYEQYF. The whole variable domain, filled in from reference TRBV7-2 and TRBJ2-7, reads GAGVSQSPSNKVTEKGKDVELRCDPISGHTALYWYRQSLGQGLEFLIYFQGNSAPDKSGLPSDRFSAERTGGSVSTLTIQRTQQEDSAVYLCASSPQSSLLYEQYFGPGTRLTVT.

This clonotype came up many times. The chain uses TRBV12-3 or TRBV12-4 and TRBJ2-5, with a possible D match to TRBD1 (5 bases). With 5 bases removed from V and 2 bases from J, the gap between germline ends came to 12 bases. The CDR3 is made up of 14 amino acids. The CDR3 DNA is TGTGCCAGCAGTAAGAGACGGACACAAGAGACCCAGTACTTC. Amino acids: CASSKRRTQETQYF.

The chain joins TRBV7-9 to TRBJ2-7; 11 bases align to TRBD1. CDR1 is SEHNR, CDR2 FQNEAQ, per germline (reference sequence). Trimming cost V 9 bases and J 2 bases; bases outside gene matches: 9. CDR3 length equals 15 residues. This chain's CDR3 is CASSGTGGITYEQYF. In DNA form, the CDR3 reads TGTGCCAGTTCCGGGACAGGGGGTATAACCTACGAGCAGTACTTC.

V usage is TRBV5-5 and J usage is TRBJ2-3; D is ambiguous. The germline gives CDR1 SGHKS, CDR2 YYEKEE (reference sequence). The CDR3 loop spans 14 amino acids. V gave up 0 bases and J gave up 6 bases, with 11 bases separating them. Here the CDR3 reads CASSLAQRADTQYF. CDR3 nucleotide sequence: TGTGCCAGCAGCTTGGCTCAAAGGGCGGATACGCAGTATTTT.

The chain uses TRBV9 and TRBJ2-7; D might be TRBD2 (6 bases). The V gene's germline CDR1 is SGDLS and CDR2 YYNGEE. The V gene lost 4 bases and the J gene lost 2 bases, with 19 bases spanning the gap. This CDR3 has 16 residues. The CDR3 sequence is CASSPSSSVLPYEQYF. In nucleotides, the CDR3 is TGTGCCAGCAGCCCCTCTTCTAGCGTTTTACCCTACGAGCAGTACTTC.

The CDR3 sequence is CASSYSTSGMNGELFF. The CDR3 nucleotides read TGTGCCAGCAGTTACTCGACTAGCGGGATGAACGGGGAGCTGTTTTTT. This chain connects TRBV6-5 to TRBJ2-2, with 11 bases matching TRBD2. Losses at the gene ends were 0 bases for V and 7 bases for J; bases not matched to a gene: 4. The germline CDR1 and CDR2 sequences are MNHEY and SVGAGI. The CDR3 loop spans 16 amino acids.

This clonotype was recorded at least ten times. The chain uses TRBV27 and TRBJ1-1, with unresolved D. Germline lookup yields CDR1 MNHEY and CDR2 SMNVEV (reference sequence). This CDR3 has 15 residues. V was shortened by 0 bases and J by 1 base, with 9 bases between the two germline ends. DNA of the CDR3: TGTGCCAGCAGTTTATCGAGGGCAGGGAACACTGAAGCTTTCTTT. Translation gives CASSLSRAGNTEAFF.

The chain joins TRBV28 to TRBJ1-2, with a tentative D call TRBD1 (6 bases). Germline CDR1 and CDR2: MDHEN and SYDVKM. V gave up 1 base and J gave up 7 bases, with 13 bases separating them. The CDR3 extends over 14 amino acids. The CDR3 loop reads CASSLSPGDGGYTF. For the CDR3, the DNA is TGTGCCAGCAGTTTATCCCCAGGGGACGGTGGCTACACCTTC.

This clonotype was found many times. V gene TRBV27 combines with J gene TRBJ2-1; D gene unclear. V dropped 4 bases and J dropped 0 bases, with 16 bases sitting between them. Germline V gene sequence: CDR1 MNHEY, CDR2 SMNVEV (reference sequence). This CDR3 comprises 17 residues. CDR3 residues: CASSSLGPYSSYNEQFF. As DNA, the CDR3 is TGTGCCAGCAGTTCCCTGGGTCCATACAGCTCCTACAATGAGCAGTTCTTC.

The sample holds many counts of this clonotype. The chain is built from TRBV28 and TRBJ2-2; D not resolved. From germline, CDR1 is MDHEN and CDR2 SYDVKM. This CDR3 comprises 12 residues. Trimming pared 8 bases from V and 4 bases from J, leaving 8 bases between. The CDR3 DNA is TGTGCCAGCCTCAGAGGCACCGGGGAGCTGTTTTTT. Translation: CASLRGTGELFF.

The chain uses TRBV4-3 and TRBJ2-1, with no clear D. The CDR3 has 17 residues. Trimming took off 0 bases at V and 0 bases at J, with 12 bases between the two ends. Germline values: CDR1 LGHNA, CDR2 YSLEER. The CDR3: CASSQDYGVNSYNEQFF. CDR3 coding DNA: TGCGCCAGCAGCCAAGATTATGGGGTGAACTCCTACAATGAGCAGTTCTTC.

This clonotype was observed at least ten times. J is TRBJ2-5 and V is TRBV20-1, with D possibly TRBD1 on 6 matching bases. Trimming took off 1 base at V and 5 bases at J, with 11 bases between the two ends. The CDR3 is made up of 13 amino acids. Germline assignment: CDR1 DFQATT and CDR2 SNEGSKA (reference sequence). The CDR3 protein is CSARGDRRETQYF. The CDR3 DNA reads TGCAGTGCTAGAGGAGACAGGCGGGAGACCCAGTACTTC.

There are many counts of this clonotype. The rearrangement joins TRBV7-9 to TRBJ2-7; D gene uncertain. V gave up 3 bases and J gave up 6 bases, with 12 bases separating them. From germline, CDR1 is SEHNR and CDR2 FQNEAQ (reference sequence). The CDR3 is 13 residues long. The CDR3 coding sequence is TGTGCCAGCAGCTTTGGAAGGGTATCCGAGCAGTACTTC. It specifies CASSFGRVSEQYF. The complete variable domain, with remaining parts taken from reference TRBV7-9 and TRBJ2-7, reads DTGVSQNPRHKITKRGQNVTFRCDPISEHNRLYWYRQTLGQGPEFLTYFQNEAQLEKSRLLSDRFSAERPKGSFSTLEIQRTEQGDSAMYLCASSFGRVSEQYFGPGTRLTVT.

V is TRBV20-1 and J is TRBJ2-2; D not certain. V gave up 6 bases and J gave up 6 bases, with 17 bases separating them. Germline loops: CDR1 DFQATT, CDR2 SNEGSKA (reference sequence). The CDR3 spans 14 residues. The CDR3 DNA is TGCAGTGCCCGCCGCAGCCGGGCGCCCGGGGAGCTGTTTTTT. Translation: CSARRSRAPGELFF.

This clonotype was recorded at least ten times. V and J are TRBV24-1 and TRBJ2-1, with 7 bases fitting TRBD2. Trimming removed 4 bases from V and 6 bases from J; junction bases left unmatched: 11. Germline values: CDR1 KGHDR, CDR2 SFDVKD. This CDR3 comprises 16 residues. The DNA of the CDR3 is TGTGCCACCAGTGACCCGATTGGGGCTAGCGGCAATGAGCAGTTCTTC. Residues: CATSDPIGASGNEQFF.

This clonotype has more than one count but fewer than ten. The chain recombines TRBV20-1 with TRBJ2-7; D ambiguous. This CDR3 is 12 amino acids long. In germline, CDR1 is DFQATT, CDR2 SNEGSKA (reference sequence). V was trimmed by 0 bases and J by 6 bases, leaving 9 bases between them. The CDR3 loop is CSARESTPEQYF. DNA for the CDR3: TGCAGTGCTAGAGAGAGCACCCCCGAGCAGTACTTC.

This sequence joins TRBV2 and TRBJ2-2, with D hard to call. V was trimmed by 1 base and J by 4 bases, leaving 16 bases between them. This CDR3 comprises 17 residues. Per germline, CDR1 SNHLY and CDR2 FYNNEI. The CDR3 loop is CASSEGRQSTTTGELFF. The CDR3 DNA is TGTGCCAGCAGTGAAGGGCGCCAGAGTACGACCACCGGGGAGCTGTTTTTT. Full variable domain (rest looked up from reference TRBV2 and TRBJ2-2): EPEVTQTPSHQVTQMGQEVILRCVPISNHLYFYWYRQILGQKVEFLVSFYNNEISEKSEIFDDQFSVERPDGSNFTLKIRSTKLEDSAMYFCASSEGRQSTTTGELFFGEGSRLTVL.

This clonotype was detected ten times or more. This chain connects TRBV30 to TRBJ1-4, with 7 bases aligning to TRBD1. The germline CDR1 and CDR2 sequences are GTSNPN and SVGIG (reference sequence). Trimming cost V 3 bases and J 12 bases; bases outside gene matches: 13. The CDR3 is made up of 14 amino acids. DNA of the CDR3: TGTGCCTGGAGCGAGGACAGGTTACATCTACAACTGTTTTTT. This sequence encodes CAWSEDRLHLQLFF. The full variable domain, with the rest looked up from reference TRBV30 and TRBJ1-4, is SQTIHQWPATLVQPVGSPLSLECTVEGTSNPNLYWYRQAAGRGLQLLFYSVGIGQISSEVPQNLSASRPQDRQFILSSKKLLLSDSGFYLCAWSEDRLHLQLFFGSGTQLSVL.

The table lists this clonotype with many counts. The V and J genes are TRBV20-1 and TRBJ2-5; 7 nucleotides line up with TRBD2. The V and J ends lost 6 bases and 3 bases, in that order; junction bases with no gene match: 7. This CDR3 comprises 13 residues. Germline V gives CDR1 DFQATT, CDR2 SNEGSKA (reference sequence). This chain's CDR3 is CSALVREKETQYF. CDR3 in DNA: TGCAGTGCGTTAGTGCGGGAGAAAGAGACCCAGTACTTC.

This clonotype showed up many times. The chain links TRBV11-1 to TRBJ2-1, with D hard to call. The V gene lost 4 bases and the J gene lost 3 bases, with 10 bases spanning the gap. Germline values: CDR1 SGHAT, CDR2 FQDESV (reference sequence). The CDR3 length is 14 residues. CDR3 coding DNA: TGTGCCAGCAGCTCCCTGAGGATCTACAATGAGCAGTTCTTC. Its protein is CASSSLRIYNEQFF.

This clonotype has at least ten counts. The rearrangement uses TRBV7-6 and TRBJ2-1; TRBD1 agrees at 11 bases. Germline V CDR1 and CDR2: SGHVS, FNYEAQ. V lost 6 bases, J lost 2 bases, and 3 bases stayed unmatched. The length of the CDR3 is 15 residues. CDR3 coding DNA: TGTGCCAGCAGACCGGGACAGGGGGCCTACAATGAGCAGTTCTTC. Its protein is CASRPGQGAYNEQFF.

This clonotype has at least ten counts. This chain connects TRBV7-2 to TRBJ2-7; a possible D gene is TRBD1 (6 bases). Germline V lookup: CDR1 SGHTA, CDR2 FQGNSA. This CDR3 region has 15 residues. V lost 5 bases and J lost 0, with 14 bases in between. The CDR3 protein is CASSVDRSHSYEQYF. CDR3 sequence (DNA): TGTGCCAGCAGCGTCGACAGGTCACACTCCTACGAGCAGTACTTC.

CDR3: CASSQRLARRNIQYF. In DNA, the CDR3 is TGTGCCAGCAGTCAACGACTAGCCCGGAGGAACATTCAGTACTTC. The V gene is TRBV28, the J gene TRBJ2-4, with 7 bases aligning to TRBD2. With 5 bases clipped from V and 7 bases from J, the junction kept 11 bases outside the gene matches. Germline assignment: CDR1 MDHEN and CDR2 SYDVKM. There are 15 residues in the CDR3.